This T cell receptor (beta chain) was obtained from a study of T cells after yellow fever vaccination. General study results and limits: Reappearance after the booster was observed for most primary-vaccination clones (around 96% CD4, about 91% CD8). It was a weaker secondary response, yet one that peaked faster, at day 5 versus 15.

In making TCR cDNA, 5'RACE template switching added a universal primer site and UMIs to it. MiXCR, applied by TCRdb to the 5' RACE reads, yields one record per CDR3 protein. This repertoire shows fewer than 650,000 distinct CDR3 sequences, about a fifth found once; its top ten account for roughly a sixth. As concerns this clonotype: Its antigen is not identified.

Trimming stripped 8 bases from V and 0 bases from J, with 11 bases between. Germline V lookup: CDR1 LNHDA, CDR2 SQIVND (reference sequence). The CDR3 consists of 14 residues. The J gene is TRBJ1-5, the V gene TRBV19; weak D call: TRBD1 (5 bases). Sequencing used PBMCs, obtained approximately 22 days after the first yellow fever vaccination. The sequence derives from a man in his late teens or twenties who received the YFV17D yellow fever vaccine. The CDR3 region is CASQGRYSNQPQHF. CDR3 bases: TGTGCCAGTCAGGGACGGTATAGCAATCAGCCCCAGCATTTT.